Below, 15 T cell receptor beta chains from the same sample are listed, as sequenced in a study of OX40 agonist ivuxolimab in advanced cancers. Method: immunoSEQ multiplex PCR; TCRdb's copy keeps in-frame clones and lacks some. The table shows tens of thousands of clones, with about four fifths occurring only once. Sample: CD4+ or CD8+ T cells sorted from blood, taken in a trial of the OX40 agonist ivuxolimab. The receptors shown here come from an adult with an advanced solid tumor such as melanoma, head and neck, liver or kidney cancer.

The chain links TRBV30 to TRBJ2-7; 9 nucleotides match TRBD1. Trimming removed 2 bases from V and 6 bases from J; junction bases left unmatched: 5. Germline V CDR1 and CDR2: GTSNPN, SVGIG (reference sequence). The CDR3 consists of 13 residues. The CDR3 nucleotides read TGTGCCTGGAGTCGAGGACAGGGGCTCGAGCAGTACTTC. Translated, it gives CAWSRGQGLEQYF.

The chain uses TRBV5-1 and TRBJ1-2; TRBD1 matches 9 bases. Germline V lookup: CDR1 SGHRS, CDR2 YFSETQ. This CDR3 is built from 15 residues. After removal of 0 bases from V and 4 bases from J, the junction contained 4 bases not matched to a gene. The DNA of the CDR3 is TGCGCCAGCAGCTTGGGAGGGACAGGGATCTATGGCTACACCTTC. Its protein is CASSLGGTGIYGYTF.

The chain links TRBV7-9 to TRBJ1-5; tentative D call: TRBD1 (5 bases). Germline V gene data show CDR1 as SEHNR and CDR2 as FQNEAQ (reference sequence). Deletions cut 5 bases from V and 1 base from J, with 9 bases between. CDR3 length: 14 residues. As DNA, the CDR3 is TGTGCCAGCAGCCCGGGGCCGAGCAATCAGCCCCAGCATTTT. Protein sequence: CASSPGPSNQPQHF.

This clone was observed a single time. The J gene is TRBJ2-5, the V gene TRBV6-5, with TRBD1 as a possible D gene (6 bases). Trimming cost V 2 bases and J 4 bases, with 14 bases left between them. The CDR3 loop spans 15 amino acids. The germline CDR1 and CDR2 sequences are MNHEY and SVGAGI. The CDR3: CASSYRPGGLETQYF. The CDR3 region has the DNA TGTGCCAGCAGTTACCGGCCTGGGGGCCTAGAGACCCAGTACTTC.

The CDR3 DNA reads as TGTGCCAGCAGCTCACTAGGGGGACTAGCGGGAGGAGGACGGAACATTCAGTACTTC. Protein sequence: CASSSLGGLAGGGRNIQYF. V is TRBV7-2 and J is TRBJ2-4; TRBD2 aligns across 15 bases. The V segment lost 4 bases and the J segment 7 bases; nucleotides outside the gene matches: 14. There are 19 residues in the CDR3. Per germline, CDR1 SGHTA and CDR2 FQGNSA.

V and J are TRBV7-2 and TRBJ2-1; D is possibly TRBD1 (6 bases). Trimming stripped 6 bases from V and 12 bases from J, with 24 bases between. The CDR3 sequence is 15 residues long. CDR1 is SGHTA and CDR2 is FQGNSA in the germline V gene. In DNA, the CDR3 is TGTGCCAGCAGTCTCTTCGGGGCAGGGGAGATCGGGCAGTTCTTC. Protein sequence: CASSLFGAGEIGQFF.

A word on this clone: The sample holds other DNA sequences that translate to the same CDR3. V gene TRBV6-5 combines with J gene TRBJ1-1; tentative D call: TRBD1 (6 bases). The CDR3 runs to 14 residues. Germline V gene data show CDR1 as MNHEY and CDR2 as SVGAGI. Trimming removed 6 bases at V and 0 bases at J, with 11 bases between. The CDR3 DNA sequence: TGTGCCAGCAGAAAACAGGGTATGAACACTGAAGCTTTCTTT. Amino acid sequence: CASRKQGMNTEAFF.

The DNA for the CDR3 is TGTGCCATCAGCCAACAGGGCCACAATGAGCAGTTCTTC. The encoded protein is CAISQQGHNEQFF. The rearrangement uses TRBV10-3 and TRBJ2-1; D might be TRBD1 (6 bases). Germline CDR1 is ENHRY and CDR2 is SYGVKD. CDR3 length: 13 amino acids. The V end lost 6 bases, the J end lost 5 bases, and 11 bases lay between the germline ends.

The CDR3 protein is CASRRGQGDGYTF. The CDR3 DNA reads as TGTGCCAGCAGACGTGGACAGGGCGATGGCTACACCTTC. The chain couples TRBV6-6 to TRBJ1-2; the match to TRBD1 covers 8 bases. The CDR3 extends over 13 amino acids. Germline V CDR1 and CDR2: MNHNY, SVGAGI (reference sequence). V gave up 6 bases and J gave up 6 bases; unmatched junction bases: 6.

This clone was recorded a few times. The CDR3 region has the DNA TGTGCCAGCAGCTTAGCCCCGAATGGCTACACCTTC. Translation: CASSLAPNGYTF. The chain carries TRBV7-9 and TRBJ1-2, with D unclear. This CDR3 region has 12 residues. V was shortened by 0 bases and J by 6 bases, with 5 bases between the two germline ends. Looked up from germline, CDR1 is SEHNR and CDR2 is FQNEAQ (reference sequence). Combining the CDR3 with reference TRBV7-9 and TRBJ1-2 gives the whole variable domain DTGVSQNPRHKITKRGQNVTFRCDPISEHNRLYWYRQTLGQGPEFLTYFQNEAQLEKSRLLSDRFSAERPKGSFSTLEIQRTEQGDSAMYLCASSLAPNGYTFGSGTRLTVV.

This chain uses TRBV20-1 with TRBJ2-7; no reliable D call. The CDR3 is made up of 10 amino acids. V was pared by 0 bases and J by 7 bases, with 4 bases between. CDR1 DFQATT and CDR2 SNEGSKA come from the germline V gene (reference sequence). The CDR3 region is CSARDREQYF. The CDR3 nucleotides read TGCAGTGCTAGAGATCGGGAGCAGTACTTC.

The V gene is TRBV6-1, the J gene TRBJ2-2, with a weak D call TRBD2 (6 bases). Germline CDR1 MNHNS, CDR2 SASEGT. The ends were cut back, 1 base at V and 2 bases at J, with 8 bases in the middle. The CDR3 consists of 15 residues. CDR3 residues: CASSEGEVNTGELFF. The CDR3 DNA follows: TGTGCCAGCAGTGAAGGGGAGGTAAACACCGGGGAGCTGTTTTTT.

This clone was seen more than once but under ten times. V and J are TRBV5-1 and TRBJ1-2; 10 positions agree with TRBD1. The V gene end was trimmed by 5 bases and the J gene end by 4 bases; junction bases not matched to a gene: 2. Germline assignment: CDR1 SGHRS and CDR2 YFSETQ. The CDR3 totals 13 residues. The CDR3 reads CASSGQGVYGYTF. CDR3 in DNA: TGCGCCAGCAGTGGACAGGGGGTCTATGGCTACACCTTC.

There are a few counts of this clone. The rearrangement joins TRBV11-3 to TRBJ2-1; 9 nucleotides align to TRBD1. Germline-derived CDR1 and CDR2 are SGHNT and YENEEA. Losses at the gene ends were 5 bases for V and 1 base for J; bases not matched to a gene: 3. This CDR3 region has 15 residues. Here the CDR3 reads CASSDGTGSYNEQFF. CDR3 bases: TGTGCCAGCAGCGACGGGACAGGGTCCTACAATGAGCAGTTCTTC.

The rearrangement uses TRBV27 and TRBJ2-3; D remains unclear. This CDR3 region has 14 residues. Germline V CDR1 and CDR2: MNHEY, SMNVEV (reference sequence). The V gene lost 7 bases and the J gene lost 4 bases, with 15 bases spanning the gap. For the CDR3, the DNA is TGTGCCAGCATAAAAGGGAATCGGGCAGATACGCAGTATTTT. Translating gives CASIKGNRADTQYF.